This paragraph covers one T cell receptor (beta chain) sequence. The antigen is not known. This record comes from a study of cytomegalovirus exposure and HLA in healthy donors. Study-wide points: The authors listed 150 to 200 TCR beta chains as cytomegalovirus-associated. Immune exposure data for these donors was limited to CMV serostatus. Previously analyzed data showed that most TCR beta V segments were productive at a frequency of about 90% or about 30%. Differences between HLA loci emerged in a later analysis of TCR association rates, with DRB1 most and HLA-C fewest.

A multiplex PCR was run with 60 Vbeta primers and 13 Jbeta primers. Assay: immunoSEQ multiplex PCR; the TCRdb copy retains only in-frame clones and omits some. The sample lists some 110,000 clones, over 60% occurring once. Germline values: CDR1 MGHRA, CDR2 YSYEKL. V was trimmed by 6 bases and J by 0 bases, leaving 11 bases between them. CDR3 length: 14 residues. The receptor was isolated from a man aged 50 or older in good health and CMV-seronegative. Sequencing was carried out using PBMCs. This chain links TRBV4-1 with TRBJ1-1; D ambiguous. For the CDR3, the DNA is TGCGCCAGCAGTCTACAGTTCATGAACACTGAAGCTTTCTTT. This codes for CASSLQFMNTEAFF.